The clone carrying this TCR beta chain has a handful of counts. The sample belongs to a study of CD8+ T cells in alopecia areata. Trimming took 5 bases from V and 5 from J; bases not matched to a gene: 4. Germline V gene sequence: CDR1 SQVTM, CDR2 ANQGSEA. The CDR3 loop spans 12 amino acids. Isolated RNA was reverse transcribed into cDNA used as the sequencing template. Here immunoSEQ multiplex PCR was the method, and the copy in TCRdb shows in-frame clones only, minus some. The table has about 180,000 clones, roughly 60% seen once. Here the sequenced sample was CD4+ T cells sorted from blood, taken at week 0. The clonotype was recovered from a human donor with alopecia areata. The rearrangement links TRBV29-1 to TRBJ1-2, with 8 bases that match TRBD1. Here the CDR3 reads CSVIQGAYGYTF. For the CDR3, the DNA is TGCAGCGTTATCCAGGGGGCGTATGGCTACACCTTC.